This is a list of T cell receptor beta chains from one sample in a study of CD8 T cells in Susac syndrome. TCRdb redid the calling of the immunoSEQ multiplex PCR reads with MiXCR, one entry per CDR3 protein. The sample has about 160,000 distinct CDR3 sequences; 94% are singletons. Sequencing used CD4+ T cells from PBMCs. The receptors originated from a human donor with multiple sclerosis. The CDR3 runs from the conserved cysteine through the conserved F or W. The D gene is left open where the match is weak. Clone size is not always given. Where it is, it says once, few, many or a class for expanded clones.

>TRBJ2-3|-|-|TRBV5-1
TGCGCCAGCAGCTTGGGCTCAGGTACTAGCACAGATACGCAGTATTTT
CASSLGSGTSTDTQYF
>TRBJ1-1|-|-|TRBV7-3
TGTGCCAGCAGCTTAACGCCCAGGGACAACACTGAAGCTTTCTTT
CASSLTPRDNTEAFF
>TRBJ1-1|-|-|TRBV7-9
TGTGCCAGCACCGCTTGGGAAGGAATGAACACTGAAGCTTTCTTT
CASTAWEGMNTEAFF
>TRBJ2-6|-|-|TRBV20-1
TGCAGTGCTAGACAGGGGATTCCTGGGGCCAACGTCCTGACTTTC
CSARQGIPGANVLTF
>TRBJ1-5|-|-|TRBV7-8
TGTGCCAGCAGCTTAGCTAGGGTAGGCAATCAGCCCCAGCATTTT
CASSLARVGNQPQHF
>TRBJ2-1|TRBD2|-|TRBV6-2/TRBV6-3
TGTGCCAGCACACTTAGACTAGCGGGAGCGGGTGAGCAGTTCTTC
CASTLRLAGAGEQFF
>TRBJ2-7|-|-|TRBV25-1
TGTGCCAGCGGCAACCATGGGGAGCAGTACTTC
CASGNHGEQYF
>TRBJ2-5|-|-|TRBV5-6
TGTGCCAGCAGCTTACCTACGGATTTCCCTAACATCCAAGAGACCCAGTACTTC
CASSLPTDFPNIQETQYF
>TRBJ1-2|TRBD1|-|TRBV30
TGTGCCTGGGAAGGGACAGCCTATGGCTACACCTTC
CAWEGTAYGYTF
>TRBJ1-1|-|-|TRBV15
TGTGCCACCAGCAGAGCCCAGTGGCCGGGTGAAGCTTTCTTT
CATSRAQWPGEAFF
>TRBJ1-1|-|-|TRBV18
TGTGCCAGCTCATCAAACACCCTGGGACCGCTAAACACTGAAGCTTTCTTT
CASSSNTLGPLNTEAFF
>TRBJ2-2|-|-|TRBV6-1
TGTGCCAGCAGTCCCCCCCGGACAGTCCCAAACACCGGGGAGCTGTTTTTT
CASSPPRTVPNTGELFF
>TRBJ1-2|-|-|TRBV5-6
TGTGCCAGCAGCCCGCGAAGGAGTCGGCTTGGCTACACCTTC
CASSPRRSRLGYTF
>TRBJ1-2|-|-|TRBV7-2
TGTGCCAGCCGGGGACGGAAATATGGCTACACCTTC
CASRGRKYGYTF
>TRBJ2-3|-|-|TRBV30
TGTGCCTGGAGTGGCGGCAATTGGGCGGCAGATACGCAGTATTTT
CAWSGGNWAADTQYF
>TRBJ1-5|-|-|TRBV3-1
TGTGCCAGCAGTCTACAGAAGAATCAGCCCCAGCATTTT
CASSLQKNQPQHF
>TRBJ2-1|-|-|TRBV23-1
TGCGCCAGCAGTCAAGGTGTGAAAATCGCGCAGTTCTTC
CASSQGVKIAQFF
>TRBJ1-2|-|-|TRBV19
TGTGCCAGTAGTATAGCCTCGGACGGGGGCTACACCTTC
CASSIASDGGYTF
>TRBJ2-6|-|-|TRBV5-6
TGTGCCAGCAGTCTCGGGGCCAACGTCCTGACTTTC
CASSLGANVLTF
>TRBJ2-5|-|-|TRBV6-5
TGTGCCAGCAGGAGAACCGGGACCCTCGGGGAGACCCAGTACTTC
CASRRTGTLGETQYF
>TRBJ2-1|-|-|TRBV9
TGTGCCAGCAGCGCCAGCGGGCGAAACAATGAGCAGTTCTTC
CASSASGRNNEQFF
>TRBJ2-7|-|-|TRBV20-1
TGCAGTGCTCCCATTGCCTACGAGCAGTACTTC
CSAPIAYEQYF
>TRBJ2-1|TRBD2|-|TRBV20-1
TGCAGTCTACCCATAGCGGGAGGGTTAGGTGAGCAGTTCTTC
CSLPIAGGLGEQFF
>TRBJ1-1|-|few|TRBV18
TGTGCCAGCTCACCAGGGGTGAACACTGAAGCTTTCTTT
CASSPGVNTEAFF
>TRBJ2-2|-|-|TRBV7-2
TGTGCCAGCAGCTTAGCGGTCGGGGTGATCGGGGAGCTGTTTTTT
CASSLAVGVIGELFF
>TRBJ1-1|-|-|TRBV11-2
TGTGCCAGCAGCTTAGTTTCTTACTCTGAAGCTTTCTTT
CASSLVSYSEAFF
>TRBJ2-7|-|-|TRBV12-3/TRBV12-4
TGTGCCAGCAGCCTCGTGGTGAGTGCCGAGCAGTACTTC
CASSLVVSAEQYF